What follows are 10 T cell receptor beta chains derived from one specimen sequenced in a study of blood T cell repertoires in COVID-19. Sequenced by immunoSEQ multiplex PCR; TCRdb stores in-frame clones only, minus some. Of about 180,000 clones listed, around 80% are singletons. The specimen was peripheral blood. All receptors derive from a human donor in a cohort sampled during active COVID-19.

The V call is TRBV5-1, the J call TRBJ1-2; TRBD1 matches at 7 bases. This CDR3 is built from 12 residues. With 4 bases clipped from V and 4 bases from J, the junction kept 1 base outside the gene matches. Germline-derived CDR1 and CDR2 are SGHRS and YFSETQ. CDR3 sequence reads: CASSGDSYGYTF. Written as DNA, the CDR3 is TGCGCCAGCAGCGGGGACAGCTATGGCTACACCTTC.

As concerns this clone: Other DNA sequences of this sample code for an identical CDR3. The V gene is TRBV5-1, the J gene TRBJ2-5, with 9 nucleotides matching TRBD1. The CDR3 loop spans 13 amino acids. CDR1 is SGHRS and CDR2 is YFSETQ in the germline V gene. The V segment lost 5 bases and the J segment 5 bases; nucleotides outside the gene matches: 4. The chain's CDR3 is CASSPGTGETQYF. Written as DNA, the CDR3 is TGCGCCAGCAGTCCTGGGACAGGGGAGACCCAGTACTTC.

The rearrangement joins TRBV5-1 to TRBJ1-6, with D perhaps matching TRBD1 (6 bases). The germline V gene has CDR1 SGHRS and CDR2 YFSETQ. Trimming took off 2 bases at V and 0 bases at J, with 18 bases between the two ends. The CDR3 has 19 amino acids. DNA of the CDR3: TGCGCCAGCAGCTTTGGGGGCAGGGGCTATAGCTCCTATAATTCACCCCTCCACTTT. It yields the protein CASSFGGRGYSSYNSPLHF.

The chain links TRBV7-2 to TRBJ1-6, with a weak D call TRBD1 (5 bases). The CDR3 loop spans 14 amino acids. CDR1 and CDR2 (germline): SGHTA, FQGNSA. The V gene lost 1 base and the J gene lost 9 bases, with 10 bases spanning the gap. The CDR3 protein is CASSLGGVTSPLHF. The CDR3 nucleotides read TGTGCCAGCAGCTTAGGGGGGGTGACTTCACCCCTCCACTTT.

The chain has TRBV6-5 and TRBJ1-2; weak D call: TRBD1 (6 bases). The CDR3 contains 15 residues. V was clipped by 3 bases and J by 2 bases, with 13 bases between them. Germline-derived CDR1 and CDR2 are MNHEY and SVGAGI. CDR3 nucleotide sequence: TGTGCCAGCAGTTATTTGACAGGAAAGAACTATGGCTACACCTTC. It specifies CASSYLTGKNYGYTF.

The CDR3, as DNA: TGCAGTGTTCTAGCGGGGGAGCAGTTCTTC. Translation: CSVLAGEQFF. V is TRBV20-1 and J is TRBJ2-1, with 9 bases fitting TRBD2. The CDR3 contains 10 residues. The germline CDR1 and CDR2 sequences are DFQATT and SNEGSKA (reference sequence). The junction had 2 bases not matched to a gene; V was cut back by 7 bases and J by 10 bases.

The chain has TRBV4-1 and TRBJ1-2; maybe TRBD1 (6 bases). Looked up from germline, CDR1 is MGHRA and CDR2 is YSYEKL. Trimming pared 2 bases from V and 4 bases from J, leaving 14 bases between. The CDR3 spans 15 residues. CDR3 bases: TGCGCCAGCAGCCAAAATCTTGGACAGATCTATGGCTACACCTTC. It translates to CASSQNLGQIYGYTF.

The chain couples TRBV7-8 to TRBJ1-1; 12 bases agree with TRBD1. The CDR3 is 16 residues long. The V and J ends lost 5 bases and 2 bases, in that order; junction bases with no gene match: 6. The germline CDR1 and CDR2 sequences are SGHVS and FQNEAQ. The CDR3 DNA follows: TGTGCCAGCAGCGGGGACAGGGGGCAAGTAAACACTGAAGCTTTCTTT. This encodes CASSGDRGQVNTEAFF.

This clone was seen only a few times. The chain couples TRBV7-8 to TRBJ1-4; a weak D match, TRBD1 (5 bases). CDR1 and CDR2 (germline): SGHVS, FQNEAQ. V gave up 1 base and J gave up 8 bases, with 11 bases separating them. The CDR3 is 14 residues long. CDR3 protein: CASSLGPGREKLFF. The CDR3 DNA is TGTGCCAGCAGCTTAGGTCCAGGGCGAGAAAAACTGTTTTTT.

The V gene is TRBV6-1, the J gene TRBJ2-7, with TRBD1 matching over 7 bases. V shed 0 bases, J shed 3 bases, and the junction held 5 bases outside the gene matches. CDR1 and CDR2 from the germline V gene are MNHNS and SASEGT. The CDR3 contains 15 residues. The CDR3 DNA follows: TGTGCCAGCAGTGAAGCTTTGGGGACAGTCTACGAGCAGTACTTC. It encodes CASSEALGTVYEQYF.